This T cell receptor beta chain originates from a study of T cells in Graves' hyperthyroidism and ophthalmopathy. What was amplified from RNA transcripts were TCR beta CDR3 regions. RT-PCR in the first round (using the HTBI primer set) targeted the TCR CDR3. TCRdb processed the multiplex PCR reads anew with MiXCR; each CDR3 protein has one entry. The sample lists about 600,000 distinct CDR3 sequences; 11% to 15% were seen once. Germline-derived CDR1 and CDR2 are MNHEY and SMNVEV (reference sequence). The CDR3 spans 13 residues. Trimming shortened V by 6 bases and J by 11 bases, and 19 bases separated the two germline ends. This clonotype came up many times.

The chain recombines TRBV27 with TRBJ1-1; D possibly corresponds to TRBD1 (6 bases). The clonotype originates from a woman aged 18-29 years with Graves' ophthalmopathy. The source material was blood. CDR3 sequence reads: CASSPGGLWGAFF. In nucleotides, the CDR3 is TGTGCCAGCAGCCCTGGGGGCCTTTGGGGGGCTTTCTTT.